One sample yielded the 9 T cell receptor beta chains listed below, sequenced in a study of T-cell memory formation after mild COVID-19. MiXCR, run by TCRdb on the 5' RACE reads, gives a single entry per CDR3 protein. Of hundreds of thousands of distinct CDR3 sequences in the sample, about 15% were seen once. The sample was PBMCs or a T cell subset sorted from them (not recorded which). These receptors originate from a young man who had mild COVID-19 (a few samples of this study predate the infection). Cell type and time point are not known.

This clonotype was detected ten times or more. This rearrangement joins TRBV7-3 to TRBJ2-7; D is ambiguous. CDR1 is SGHTA, CDR2 FQGTGA, per germline. Trimming took off 1 base at V and 2 bases at J, with 6 bases between the two ends. The length of the CDR3 is 13 residues. CDR3 protein: CASSLNRAYEQYF. The DNA for the CDR3 is TGTGCCAGCAGCTTAAATAGGGCCTACGAGCAGTACTTC.

This clonotype was seen more than once but under ten times. The V and J genes are TRBV6-5 and TRBJ1-5, with 7 bases matching TRBD1. Germline CDR1 MNHEY, CDR2 SVGAGI. V lost 10 bases, J lost 2 bases, and 14 bases stayed unmatched. CDR3 length: 16 residues. CDR3 protein: CATNPRGNRGNQPQHF. CDR3 bases: TGTGCCACGAATCCCAGGGGGAATAGGGGCAATCAGCCCCAGCATTTT.

This clonotype was seen more than once but under ten times. This sequence joins TRBV12-3 or TRBV12-4 and TRBJ2-2, with a possible D match to TRBD2 (5 bases). The V and J ends lost 2 bases and 7 bases respectively, with 8 bases between them. The CDR3 has 13 amino acids. This chain's CDR3 is CASSLSAGGELFF. The CDR3 DNA is TGTGCCAGCAGTTTATCGGCGGGCGGGGAGCTGTTTTTT.

This clonotype turned up a few times. The chain has TRBV29-1 and TRBJ2-2; 10 nucleotides match TRBD1. V lost 5 bases, J lost 7 bases, and 1 base stayed unmatched. The CDR3 has 12 amino acids. Germline CDR1 is SQVTM and CDR2 is ANQGSEA. This CDR3 is CSVWDRGGELFF. As DNA, the CDR3 is TGCAGCGTTTGGGACAGGGGCGGGGAGCTGTTTTTT.

The rearrangement joins TRBV4-1 to TRBJ2-1; 7 bases match TRBD1. V lost 6 bases to trimming and J lost 1 base; unmatched junction nucleotides: 6. CDR1 and CDR2 from the germline V gene are MGHRA and YSYEKL. The CDR3 totals 15 residues. CDR3 nucleotide sequence: TGCGCCAGCAGGGTCCGGGACAGTTCCTACAATGAGCAGTTCTTC. Translating gives CASRVRDSSYNEQFF.

This clonotype was seen ten or more times. V is TRBV13 and J is TRBJ2-2; D might be TRBD1 or TRBD2, each matching 5 bases. Looked up from germline, CDR1 is PRHDT and CDR2 is FYEKMQ (reference sequence). This CDR3 spans 15 amino acids. The ends were cut back, 4 bases at V and 4 bases at J, with 13 bases in the middle. The CDR3, as DNA: TGTGCCAGCAGCTGGCGAGGGGCGGGCACCGGGGAGCTGTTTTTT. Its translation is CASSWRGAGTGELFF. Drawing the rest from reference TRBV13 and TRBJ2-2, the complete variable domain is AAGVIQSPRHLIKEKRETATLKCYPIPRHDTVYWYQQGPGQDPQFLISFYEKMQSDKGSIPDRFSAQQFSDYHSELNMSSLELGDSALYFCASSWRGAGTGELFFGEGSRLTVL.

This clonotype was recorded at least ten times. V and J are TRBV12-3 or TRBV12-4 and TRBJ2-5; TRBD1 agrees at 10 bases. V trimming: 6 bases; J trimming: 4 bases; junction bases outside the gene matches: 8. The length of the CDR3 is 15 residues. The CDR3 loop reads CASSLRTGGRETQYF. CDR3 nucleotides: TGTGCCAGCAGCCTTAGGACAGGGGGAAGAGAGACCCAGTACTTC.

This clonotype was picked up many times. This chain uses TRBV3-1 with TRBJ2-5; D is unclear. This CDR3 is built from 14 residues. V was shortened by 0 bases and J by 5 bases, with 10 bases between the two germline ends. CDR1 and CDR2 from the germline V gene are LGHDT and YNNKEL (reference sequence). The CDR3 bases are TGTGCCAGCAGCCAAGATATCATGATCGAGACCCAGTACTTC. Amino acid sequence: CASSQDIMIETQYF.

This clonotype was picked up a small number of times. This chain connects TRBV28 to TRBJ1-5; no definite D call. The length of the CDR3 is 12 residues. Trimming pared 7 bases from V and 9 bases from J, leaving 13 bases between. CDR1 is MDHEN and CDR2 is SYDVKM in the germline V gene. The CDR3, as DNA: TGTGCCAGCAATCGGAGTGGACGGCCCCAGCATTTT. Encoded protein: CASNRSGRPQHF.